This T cell receptor beta chain was sequenced for a study of chronic HIV infection and antiretroviral therapy (dated by TCRdb to about 2015). A remark on this clonotype: It lacks a known antigen. No per-base quality is available; no much larger clone lies one base away.

The library was built by means of 5' RACE. Sequencing was carried out with an Illumina MiSeq. The public reads were run again by TCRdb, first through fastp at Q25 and then through MiXCR, and only productive beta chains were kept. Every distinct CDR3 protein forms one entry, paired with its most common genes and DNA. The sample profile shows some 38,000 distinct CDR3 sequences; 7.5% to 9% of them were found once. The ten largest clones capture under 3.5% of the sample. CDR1 and CDR2, per the germline V gene, are SGDLS and YYNGEE. After removal of 0 bases from V and 5 bases from J, the junction retains 7 bases not matched to a gene. The CDR3 runs 17 residues from the cysteine to the phenylalanine. The retained sequence is limited to the CDR3, 51 bases, with the frame set at the first base.

The sequence derives from an adult who had HIV and had not received antiretroviral therapy, or was an uninfected healthy control (not recorded which). The chain is made from TRBV9 and TRBJ2-1, and 11 bases in between align with TRBD2. Sequenced input: peripheral blood. This receptor has the CDR3 CASSVDTSGSYNNEQFF. Read as DNA, the sequence is TGTGCCAGCAGCGTAGATACTAGCGGGAGTTACAACAATGAGCAGTTCTTC.